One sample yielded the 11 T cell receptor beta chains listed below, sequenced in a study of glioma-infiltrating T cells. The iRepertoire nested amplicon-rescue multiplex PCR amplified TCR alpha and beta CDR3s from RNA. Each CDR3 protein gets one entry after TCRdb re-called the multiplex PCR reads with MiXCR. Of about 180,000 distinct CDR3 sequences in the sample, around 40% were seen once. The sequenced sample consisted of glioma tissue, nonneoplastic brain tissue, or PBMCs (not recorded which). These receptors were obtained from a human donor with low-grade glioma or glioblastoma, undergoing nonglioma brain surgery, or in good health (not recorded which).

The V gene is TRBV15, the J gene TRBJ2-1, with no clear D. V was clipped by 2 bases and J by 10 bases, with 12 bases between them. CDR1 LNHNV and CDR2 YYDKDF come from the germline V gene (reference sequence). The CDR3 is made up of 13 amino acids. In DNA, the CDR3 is TGTGCCACCAGCAGAATTGATAGCTACGAGCAGTTCTTC. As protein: CATSRIDSYEQFF. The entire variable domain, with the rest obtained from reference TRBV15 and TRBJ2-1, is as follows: DAMVIQNPRYQVTQFGKPVTLSCSQTLNHNVMYWYQQKSSQAPKLLFHYYDKDFNNEADTPDNFQSRRPNTSFCFLDIRSPGLGDTAMYLCATSRIDSYEQFFGPGTRLTVL.

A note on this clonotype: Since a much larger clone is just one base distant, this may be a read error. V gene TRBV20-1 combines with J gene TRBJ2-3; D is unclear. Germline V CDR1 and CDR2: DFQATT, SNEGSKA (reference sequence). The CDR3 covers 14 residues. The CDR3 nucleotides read TGCAGTGCGAGAGGTATGATGGCCACATATACGCAGTATTTT. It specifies CSARGMMATYTQYF.

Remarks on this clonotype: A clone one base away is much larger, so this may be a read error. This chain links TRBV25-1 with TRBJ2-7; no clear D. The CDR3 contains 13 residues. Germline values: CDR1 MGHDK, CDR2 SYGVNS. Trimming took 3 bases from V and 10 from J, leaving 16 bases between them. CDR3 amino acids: CASSESGPQSQYF. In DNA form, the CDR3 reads TGTGCCAGCAGTGAGTCAGGCCCGCAGTCCCAGTACTTC.

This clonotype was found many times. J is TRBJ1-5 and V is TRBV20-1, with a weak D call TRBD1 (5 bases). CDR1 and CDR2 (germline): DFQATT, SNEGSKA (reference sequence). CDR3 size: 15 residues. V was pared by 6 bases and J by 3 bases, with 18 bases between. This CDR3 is CSAVSLAGPNQPQHF. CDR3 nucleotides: TGCAGTGCAGTCTCTTTGGCAGGGCCCAATCAGCCCCAGCATTTT.

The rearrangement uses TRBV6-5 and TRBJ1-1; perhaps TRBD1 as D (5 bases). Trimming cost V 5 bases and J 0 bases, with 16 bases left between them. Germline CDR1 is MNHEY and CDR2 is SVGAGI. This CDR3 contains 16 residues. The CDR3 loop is CASSKEHGDLNTEAFF. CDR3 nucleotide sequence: TGTGCCAGCAGTAAAGAGCATGGGGACTTGAACACTGAAGCTTTCTTT.

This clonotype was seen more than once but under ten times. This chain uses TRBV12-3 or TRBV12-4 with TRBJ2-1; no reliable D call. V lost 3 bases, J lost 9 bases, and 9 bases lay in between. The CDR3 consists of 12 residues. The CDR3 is CASSLLDSEQFF. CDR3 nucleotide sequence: TGTGCCAGCAGTTTGTTGGATAGTGAGCAGTTCTTC.

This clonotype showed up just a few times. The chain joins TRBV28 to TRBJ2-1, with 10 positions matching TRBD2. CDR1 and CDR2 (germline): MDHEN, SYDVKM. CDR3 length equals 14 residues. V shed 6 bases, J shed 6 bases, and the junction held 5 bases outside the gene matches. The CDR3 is CASRAGGFSNEQFF. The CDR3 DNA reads TGTGCCAGCAGAGCGGGAGGGTTTAGCAATGAGCAGTTCTTC.

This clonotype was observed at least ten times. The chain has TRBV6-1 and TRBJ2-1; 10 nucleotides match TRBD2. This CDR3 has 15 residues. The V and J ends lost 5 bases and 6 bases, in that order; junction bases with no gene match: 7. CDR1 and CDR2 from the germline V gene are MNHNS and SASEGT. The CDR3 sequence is CASSPFLAGVNEQFF. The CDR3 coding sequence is TGTGCCAGCAGTCCCTTTCTAGCGGGAGTCAATGAGCAGTTCTTC.

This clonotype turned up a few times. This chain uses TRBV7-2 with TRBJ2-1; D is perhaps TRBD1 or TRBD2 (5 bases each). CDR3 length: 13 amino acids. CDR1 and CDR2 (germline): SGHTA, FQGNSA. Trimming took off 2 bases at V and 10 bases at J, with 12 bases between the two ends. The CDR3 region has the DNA TGTGCCAGCAGCTTATACGGACGGGGCGAGCAGTTCTTC. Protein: CASSLYGRGEQFF.

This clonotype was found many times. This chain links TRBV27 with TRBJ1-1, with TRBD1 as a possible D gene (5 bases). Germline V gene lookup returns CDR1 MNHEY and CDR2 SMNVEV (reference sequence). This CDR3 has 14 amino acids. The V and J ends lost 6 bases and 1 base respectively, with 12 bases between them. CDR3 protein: CASSRPGGNTEAFF. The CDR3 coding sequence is TGTGCCAGCAGCCGCCCCGGGGGGAACACTGAAGCTTTCTTT.

CDR3 sequence reads: CASSSGVNTEAFF. CDR3 DNA sequence: TGTGCCAGCAGTTCAGGGGTGAACACTGAAGCTTTCTTT. The chain links TRBV12-3 or TRBV12-4 to TRBJ1-1; D is perhaps TRBD1 (6 bases). The V end lost 4 bases, the J end lost 0 bases, and 6 bases lay between the germline ends. This CDR3 comprises 13 residues.